This T cell receptor beta chain was sequenced in a study of T cell changes during pregnancy in multiple sclerosis. The protocol was immunoSEQ multiplex PCR, while the TCRdb copy is restricted to in-frame clones and leaves out a portion. The table shows 65,000 to 95,000 clones, with 94% occurring only once. The CDR3 sequence is 15 residues long. V dropped 3 bases and J dropped 5 bases, with 14 bases sitting between them. The germline V gene has CDR1 SGHAT and CDR2 FQNNGV. This TCR derives from a female donor in good health, enrolled as a control in a pregnancy study. The chain uses TRBV11-2 and TRBJ2-1; no clear D. Specimen: peripheral blood, collected in the second trimester of pregnancy. The CDR3 DNA sequence: TGTGCCAGCAGCTTCGGTATTATACAGAACAATGAGCAGTTCTTC. This sequence encodes CASSFGIIQNNEQFF.